These T cell receptor beta chains were read from a single sample in a study of shared clonotypes between healthy human individuals. Produced via immunoSEQ multiplex PCR; TCRdb's table is partial and in-frame only. The sample includes 490,000 or so clones, about 82% of them seen just once. The sequencing sample was made of PBMCs. Receptors were obtained from a woman in her 40s in good health. Some clones in this sample may be carry-over from other donors' samples. Both conserved end residues are part of each CDR3. D genes are given only for firm matches. A clone size is listed for some rows: how often the clone was seen (once, few, many), or a class if it is expanded.

D: NA; V: TRBV5-1; J: TRBJ2-3; size: NA; CDR3: CASSLEGGGGDTQYF; DNA: TGCGCCAGCAGCTTGGAAGGAGGGGGTGGAGATACGCAGTATTTT
D: NA; V: TRBV27; J: TRBJ2-7; size: NA; CDR3: CASSPPTSGQYF; DNA: TGTGCCAGCAGCCCCCCTACTTCGGGGCAGTACTTC
D: NA; V: TRBV5-1; J: TRBJ1-4; size: NA; CDR3: CASSLEQFGEKLFF; DNA: TGCGCCAGCAGCTTGGAACAGTTCGGGGAAAAACTGTTTTTT
D: NA; V: TRBV15; J: TRBJ1-1; size: few; CDR3: CATSITGADTEAFF; DNA: TGTGCCACCAGCATCACCGGGGCGGACACTGAAGCTTTCTTT
D: TRBD1; V: TRBV7-3; J: TRBJ1-1; size: NA; CDR3: CASSPGQGRTEAFF; DNA: TGTGCCAGCAGTCCTGGACAGGGAAGGACTGAAGCTTTCTTT
D: TRBD2; V: TRBV9; J: TRBJ2-7; size: NA; CDR3: CASSPRGSGRSYEQYF; DNA: TGTGCCAGCAGCCCCCGGGGTAGCGGGAGGTCCTACGAGCAGTACTTC
D: TRBD2; V: TRBV7-2; J: TRBJ2-1; size: once; CDR3: CASSWGSGSSYNEQFF; DNA: TGTGCCAGCAGTTGGGGTAGCGGGAGCTCCTACAATGAGCAGTTCTTC
D: NA; V: TRBV7-9; J: TRBJ2-5; size: few; CDR3: CASSLIFGVEETQYF; DNA: TGTGCCAGCAGCTTAATATTCGGGGTTGAAGAGACCCAGTACTTC
D: NA; V: TRBV28; J: TRBJ1-1; size: NA; CDR3: CASSLLGREAFF; DNA: TGTGCCAGCAGTTTATTGGGCAGGGAAGCTTTCTTT
D: TRBD2; V: TRBV7-8; J: TRBJ2-3; size: NA; CDR3: CASSWRERSTDTQYF; DNA: TGTGCCAGCAGCTGGCGGGAGAGGAGCACAGATACGCAGTATTTT
D: NA; V: TRBV5-8; J: TRBJ2-7; size: NA; CDR3: CASSLTGTYEQYF; DNA: TGTGCCAGCAGCTTGACAGGTACCTACGAGCAGTACTTC
D: NA; V: TRBV2; J: TRBJ1-1; size: NA; CDR3: CARIGLNTEAFF; DNA: TGTGCCAGGATAGGTTTGAACACTGAAGCTTTCTTT
D: NA; V: TRBV11-3; J: TRBJ2-1; size: NA; CDR3: CASSLVGTDNEQFF; DNA: TGTGCCAGCAGCTTAGTAGGCACTGACAATGAGCAGTTCTTC
D: TRBD1; V: TRBV28; J: TRBJ1-2; size: NA; CDR3: CASSSPGTVDYGYTF; DNA: TGTGCCAGCAGTTCCCCCGGGACAGTGGACTATGGCTACACCTTC
D: TRBD1; V: TRBV27; J: TRBJ2-7; size: NA; CDR3: CASSSWDRVGEQYF; DNA: TGTGCCAGCAGTAGCTGGGACAGGGTCGGCGAGCAGTACTTC
D: NA; V: TRBV28; J: TRBJ1-1; size: NA; CDR3: CASSLAMGEAFF; DNA: TGTGCCAGCAGTTTAGCGATGGGGGAAGCTTTCTTT
D: NA; V: TRBV25-1; J: TRBJ2-5; size: NA; CDR3: CASSELSRAPDETQYF; DNA: TGTGCCAGCAGTGAATTATCGAGGGCACCAGATGAGACCCAGTACTTC
D: NA; V: TRBV27; J: TRBJ1-5; size: NA; CDR3: CASSLLAFNQPQHF; DNA: TGTGCCAGCAGTTTACTGGCCTTCAATCAGCCCCAGCATTTT
D: TRBD1; V: TRBV28; J: TRBJ2-2; size: NA; CDR3: CASSRDRGIGELFF; DNA: TGTGCCAGCAGCAGGGACAGGGGGATCGGGGAGCTGTTTTTT
D: NA; V: TRBV9; J: TRBJ2-5; size: NA; CDR3: CASSVGGGRETQYF; DNA: TGTGCCAGCAGCGTGGGCGGGGGCCGAGAGACCCAGTACTTC
D: NA; V: TRBV7-9; J: TRBJ2-7; size: NA; CDR3: CASSPPAAVSYEQYF; DNA: TGTGCCAGCAGTCCGCCAGCGGCCGTGTCCTACGAGCAGTACTTC